This note documents a single T cell receptor (beta chain) sequence. Its antigen is still unknown. No base-level quality is on record; no much larger clone is a single base apart. To sequence the TCRbeta CDR3 region, genomic DNA was isolated from the sorted cells. The immunoSEQ Assay was used to sequence the TCRbeta CDR3 regions. The source is immuneACCESS, and TCRdb retained only in-frame sequences with V and J called. Part of the clones is not carried over; for the studies checked, unresolved V genes explain less than half of this, and the remainder is unexplained. This sample lists some 70,000 clones; roughly 87% were detected once. The top ten hold about 1% of the sample. According to the germline V gene, CDR1 reads SGHRS and CDR2 reads YFSETQ. The CDR3 has 15 amino acids, counting the end cysteine and phenylalanine. Only the CDR3 DNA is retained, 45 bases long and in frame from the first base. The trim is 1 base for V and 4 bases for J, with a gap of 14 bases between the germline ends.

The trial excluded patients who had a history of autoimmune disease or were on systemic immunosuppression. Peripheral blood for TCR sequencing was collected from all dose cohorts at baseline, on cycle 4 day 1, and on cycle 7 day 1. Samples came from an open-label, multicenter, first-in-human phase I dose-escalation trial of ivuxolimab. Adults with locally advanced or metastatic melanoma, renal cell, hepatocellular, or head and neck squamous cell carcinoma were enrolled in the trial. Before TCR sequencing, CD4+ T cells and CD8+ T cells from peripheral blood were sorted into separate populations. This sample is drawn from a study of OX40 agonist ivuxolimab in advanced cancers. About the study as a whole: Ivuxolimab, which targeted the costimulatory receptor OX40 (CD134), was an agonistic, fully human IgG2 monoclonal antibody. In the dose-escalation cohort, 75% to 90% of patients were male, and the mean age was around 65 years with a range of roughly 23 to 79. Partial responses occurred in three dose-escalation patients, of whom one had hepatocellular carcinoma and two had cutaneous melanoma. Of the approximately 54 patients in dose escalation, about 20 had hepatocellular carcinoma, about 15 had melanoma, 9 had renal cell carcinoma and 9 had head and neck cancer. Prior anti-PD-1, anti-PD-L1 or anti-CTLA-4 therapy was permitted, and checkpoint inhibitors had been received by 40% to 50% of dose-escalation patients. The paper describes the monotherapy dose-escalation part (N ≈ 49 patients) of the phase I trial of ivuxolimab. Peripheral TCRbeta sequencing was intended to test whether TCR sequence diversity was altered and clonal T-cell expansion was caused by ivuxolimab. Intravenous ivuxolimab was administered to patients every 2 weeks at six dose levels: 0.01, 0.1, 0.3, 1.5, 3 and 10 mg/kg. Study-wide findings and limitations: Low levels of normalized T-cell clonal expansion were also seen in some nonresponding patients. The antigen specificity of the peripheral T cells that underwent clonal expansion was not determined. At doses of 0.1 to 3.0 mg/kg, clonal expansion of both CD4+ and CD8+ blood T cells was observed from baseline to week 6. In the 0.1-3.0 mg/kg groups, partial responders had among the lowest normalized peripheral clonal expansion, particularly in CD8+ T cells. After ivuxolimab, CD8+ T cells had more expanded clones than CD4+ T cells on average.

This clonotype was sampled from an adult with an advanced solid tumor such as melanoma, head and neck, liver or kidney cancer. The specimen was CD4+ or CD8+ T cells sorted from blood, collected in a trial of the OX40 agonist ivuxolimab. This receptor chain uses TRBV5-1 and TRBJ1-1; a tentative D match to TRBD1 spans 5 bases. Here the CDR3 is given as CASSLFGEGRTEAFF. In nucleotide form, the sequence is TGCGCCAGCAGCTTGTTCGGGGAGGGGCGCACTGAAGCTTTCTTT.